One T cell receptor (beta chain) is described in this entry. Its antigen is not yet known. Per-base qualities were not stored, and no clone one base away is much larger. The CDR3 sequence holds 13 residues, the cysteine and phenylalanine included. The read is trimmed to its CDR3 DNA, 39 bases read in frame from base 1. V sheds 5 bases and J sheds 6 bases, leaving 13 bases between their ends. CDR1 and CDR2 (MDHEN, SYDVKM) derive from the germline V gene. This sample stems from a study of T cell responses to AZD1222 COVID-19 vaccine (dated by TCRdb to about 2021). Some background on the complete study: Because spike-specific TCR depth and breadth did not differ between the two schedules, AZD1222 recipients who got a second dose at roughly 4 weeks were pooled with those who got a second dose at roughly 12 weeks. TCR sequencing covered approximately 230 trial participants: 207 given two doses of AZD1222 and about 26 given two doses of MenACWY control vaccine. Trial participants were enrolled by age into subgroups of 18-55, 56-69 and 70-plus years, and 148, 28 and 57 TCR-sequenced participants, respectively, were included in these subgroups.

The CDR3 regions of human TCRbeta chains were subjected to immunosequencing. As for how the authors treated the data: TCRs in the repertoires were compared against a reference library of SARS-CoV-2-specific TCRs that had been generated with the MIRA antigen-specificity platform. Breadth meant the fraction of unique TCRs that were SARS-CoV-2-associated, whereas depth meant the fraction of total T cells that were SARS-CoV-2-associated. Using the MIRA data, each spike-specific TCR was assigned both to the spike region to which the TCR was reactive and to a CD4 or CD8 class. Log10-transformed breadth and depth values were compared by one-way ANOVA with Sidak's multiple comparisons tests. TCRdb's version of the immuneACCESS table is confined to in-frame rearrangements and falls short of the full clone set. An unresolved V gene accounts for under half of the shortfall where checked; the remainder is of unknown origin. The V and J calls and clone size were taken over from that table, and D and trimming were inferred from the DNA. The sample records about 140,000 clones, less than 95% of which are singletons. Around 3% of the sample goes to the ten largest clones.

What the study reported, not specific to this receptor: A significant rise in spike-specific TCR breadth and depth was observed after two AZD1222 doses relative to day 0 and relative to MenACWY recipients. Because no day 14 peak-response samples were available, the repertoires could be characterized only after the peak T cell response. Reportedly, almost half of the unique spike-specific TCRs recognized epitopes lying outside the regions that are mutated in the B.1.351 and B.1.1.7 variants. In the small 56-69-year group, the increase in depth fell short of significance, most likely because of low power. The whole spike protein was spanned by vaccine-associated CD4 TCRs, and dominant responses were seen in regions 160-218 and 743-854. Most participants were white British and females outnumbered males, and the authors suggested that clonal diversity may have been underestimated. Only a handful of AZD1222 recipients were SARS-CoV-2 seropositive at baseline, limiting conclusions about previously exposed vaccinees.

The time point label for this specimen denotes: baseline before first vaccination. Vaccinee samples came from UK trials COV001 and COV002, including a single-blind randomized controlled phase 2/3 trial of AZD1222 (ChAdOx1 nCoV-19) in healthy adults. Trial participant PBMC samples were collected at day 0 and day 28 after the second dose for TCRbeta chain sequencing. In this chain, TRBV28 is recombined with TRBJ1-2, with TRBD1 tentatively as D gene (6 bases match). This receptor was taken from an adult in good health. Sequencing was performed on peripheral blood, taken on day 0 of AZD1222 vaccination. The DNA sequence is TGTGCCAGCAGTCCGCAGGGGTTTAATGGCTACACCTTC. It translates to CASSPQGFNGYTF.